This TCR beta chain was identified during a study of a mutant IDH1 vaccine in newly diagnosed glioma (TCRdb year 2021). Turning to the overall study: Across visits V03 through V10, patients got a total of eight vaccinations, given in weeks 1, 3, 5, 7, 11, 15, 19 and 23. Vaccination started 4-6 weeks after radiotherapy alone, or was given together with temozolomide cycles in the groups whose treatment included chemotherapy. For exploratory analyses, longitudinal TCRB deep sequencing was carried out in around 26 treated patients wherever samples were available. The roughly 34 treated patients were around 60% male and about 40% female, with a mean age of roughly 42 years. Prior to enrollment, standard therapy consisting of radiotherapy alone, temozolomide alone, or radiochemotherapy with temozolomide had been administered to patients, with the combination being received by most patients. Six visits were used for peripheral blood collection: V03 (baseline), V05, V07, V10, V12 and V13. Broad study findings and their caveats: No apparent relationship was observed between pseudoprogression and alterations in the top peripheral T cell clonotypes detected by TCRB sequencing. The authors stated that sample limitations prevented analyses of patient blood samples from being reproduced. PBMC samples for TCRB deep sequencing were selected based on availability. Across multiple MHC alleles, vaccine-induced immune responses were seen in approximately 93% of patients.

Library construction relied on the immunoSEQ multiplex PCR assay. Rearranged TCR beta chain sequences were amplified using the hsTCRB Kit according to the manufacturer's protocol. TCRB libraries were sequenced on an Illumina MiSeq. As for how the authors treated the data: Demultiplexing, trimming and gene mapping were performed with the kit vendor's proprietary platform. This is the immuneACCESS table as TCRdb keeps it, with only in-frame sequences that have V and J called. A part of the clones is gone; compared with another copy, unresolved V genes explain less than half, and the rest is unexplained. V and J calls plus clone size are reproduced from that table; the DNA served to infer D and trimming. The sample includes tens of thousands of clones, with over 80% observed a single time. More than 1.1% of the sample is held by the ten biggest clonotypes. This clone was detected a few times. It lacks a known antigen. No much larger clone exists at a distance of one base, and base qualities are not known.

The CDR3 holds 10 amino acids from the cysteine to the phenylalanine. The retained sequence is limited to the CDR3, 30 bases, with the frame set at the first base. V is cut by 7 bases and J by 7 bases, and the space between the germline ends is 7 bases. According to the germline V gene, CDR1 reads SNHLY and CDR2 reads FYNNEI. Per the publication, the time point label means: week 23, last vaccination. Every vaccine dose consisted of 300 ug of a 20-mer mutant IDH1 peptide in Montanide, administered subcutaneously together with topical imiquimod. Newly diagnosed WHO grade 3 or 4 IDH1-mutant astrocytomas showing loss of nuclear ATRX were present in the donors. The samples were drawn from NOA16, a multicentre, single-arm, open-label phase I trial in Germany that tested a mutant IDH1 peptide vaccine in humans for the first time. The DNeasy Blood and Tissue Kit was used to extract genomic DNA from EDTA blood for TCRB sequencing.

The sequence came from a man between 35 and 55 years old with glioma. The receptor chain draws on TRBV2 and TRBJ1-2, with no reliable assignment of the D segment. The sample was PBMCs, taken from a glioma patient whose treatment included an IDH1 peptide vaccine. CDR3 loop: CASILVGYTF. At the DNA level, the sequence is TGTGCCAGCATCTTAGTTGGCTACACCTTC.